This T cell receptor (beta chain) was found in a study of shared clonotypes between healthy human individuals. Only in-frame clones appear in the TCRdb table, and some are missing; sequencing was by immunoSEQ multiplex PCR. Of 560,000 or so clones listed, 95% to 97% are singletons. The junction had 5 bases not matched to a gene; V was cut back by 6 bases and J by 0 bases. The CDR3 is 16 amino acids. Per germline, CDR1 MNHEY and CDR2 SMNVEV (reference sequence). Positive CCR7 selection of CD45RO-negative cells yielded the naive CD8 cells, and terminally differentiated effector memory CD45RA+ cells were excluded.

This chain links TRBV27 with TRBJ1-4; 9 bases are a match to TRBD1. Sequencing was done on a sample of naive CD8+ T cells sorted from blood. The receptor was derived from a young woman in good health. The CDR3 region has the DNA TGTGCCAGCAGGGGACAGGGATCTCCAACTAATGAAAAACTGTTTTTT. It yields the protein CASRGQGSPTNEKLFF.